These 18 T cell receptor beta chains came from one sample sequenced in a study of vaccination and CD4 T cells after COVID-19. An Oncomine TCR Beta short-read assay was used to sequence the DNA from cultured CD4+ T cells. In TCRdb, the PCR reads were re-called with MiXCR into one record per CDR3 protein. The sample records about 10,000 distinct CDR3 sequences, 50% to 60% being singletons. Indicated treatment: approximately nine-day PBMC culture with coronavirus spike peptide pools or control peptides (ViraFEST assay). No antigens are known for them. The sample taken for sequencing was CD4+ T cells from blood, cultured in vitro. The receptors stem from a human donor who had recovered from COVID-19.

The J gene is TRBJ2-2, the V gene TRBV10-2; tentative D call: TRBD2 (6 bases). This CDR3 has 13 residues. The germline V and J ends were trimmed by 8 bases and 5 bases, with 12 bases remaining between them. Germline-derived CDR1 and CDR2 are WSHSY and SAAADI. The CDR3 nucleotides are TGCGCCAGCTACGAAGCGGGTACCGGGGAGCTGTTTTTT. Protein: CASYEAGTGELFF.

Sample share makes this clonotype medium-sized. The chain links TRBV27 to TRBJ1-2; weak D call: TRBD1 (5 bases). V dropped 5 bases and J dropped 4 bases, with 20 bases sitting between them. Germline assignment: CDR1 MNHEY and CDR2 SMNVEV (reference sequence). CDR3 length equals 16 residues. In nucleotides, the CDR3 is TGTGCCAGCAGTCGGTTCGGAGGGACCAGCCTCTATGGCTACACCTTC. This encodes CASSRFGGTSLYGYTF.

This chain links TRBV7-8 with TRBJ1-2; weak D call: TRBD1 (6 bases). With 1 base removed from V and 8 bases from J, the gap between germline ends came to 11 bases. The CDR3 spans 13 residues. Germline CDR1 reads SGHVS; CDR2 reads FQNEAQ. In DNA, the CDR3 is TGTGCCAGCAGCTTAGGAGGGGGGGCCGGCTACACCTTC. It yields the protein CASSLGGGAGYTF. Looking up the rest from reference TRBV7-8 and TRBJ1-2 gives the full variable domain: GAGVSQSPRYKVAKRGQDVALRCDPISGHVSLFWYQQALGQGPEFLTYFQNEAQLDKSGLPSDRFFAERPEGSVSTLKIQRTQQEDSAVYLCASSLGGGAGYTFGSGTRLTVV.

V is TRBV4-3 and J is TRBJ2-2; TRBD2 matches at 9 bases. CDR1 and CDR2 (germline): LGHNA, YSLEER. This CDR3 is built from 18 residues. Trimming at V came to 0 bases and at J to 2 bases, leaving 7 bases not matched to a gene. The DNA for the CDR3 is TGCGCCAGCAGCCAAGATCTGCAAGCGGGGGGTAACACCGGGGAGCTGTTTTTT. It is translated as CASSQDLQAGGNTGELFF.

V usage is TRBV14 and J usage is TRBJ1-6, with D possibly being TRBD1 (5 bases). CDR3 length: 15 amino acids. CDR1 SGHDN and CDR2 FVKESK come from the germline V gene. Trimming left V 3 bases short and J 7 bases short, with 13 bases between. The CDR3, as DNA: TGTGCCAGCAGCCACATGACAGAAACAAATTCACCCCTCCACTTT. It codes for CASSHMTETNSPLHF.

The chain is built from TRBV6-1 and TRBJ2-4; possible D gene TRBD2, 5 bases. V was pared by 5 bases and J by 0 bases, with 17 bases between. There are 17 residues in the CDR3. Germline V gives CDR1 MNHNS, CDR2 SASEGT. CDR3 protein: CASSTQDGVIAKNIQYF. The CDR3 coding sequence is TGTGCCAGCAGTACCCAGGACGGGGTTATAGCCAAAAACATTCAGTACTTC.

CDR3 sequence (DNA): TGTGCCAGTAGTATTGAGGGGGCGGGCGGGGAGCTGTTTTTT. This translates into CASSIEGAGGELFF. The gene calls are TRBV19 and TRBJ2-2; 7 bases fit TRBD1. V lost 3 bases and J lost 7; bases outside the gene matches: 5. Per germline, CDR1 LNHDA and CDR2 SQIVND (reference sequence). The CDR3 spans 14 residues.

The chain has TRBV28 and TRBJ1-2, with 7 bases fitting TRBD1. V gave up 8 bases and J gave up 4 bases; unmatched junction bases: 7. The CDR3 is 13 residues long. Germline-derived CDR1 and CDR2 are MDHEN and SYDVKM. Written as DNA, the CDR3 is TGTGCCAGCGGCAACAGGGGATTCTATGGCTACACCTTC. Encoded protein: CASGNRGFYGYTF.

This chain connects TRBV29-1 to TRBJ1-2; maybe TRBD1 (6 bases). In germline, CDR1 is SQVTM, CDR2 ANQGSEA. The CDR3 has 10 residues. Between the trimmed V and J ends, which lost 6 bases and 8 bases, there was a span of 10 bases. The DNA for the CDR3 is TGCAGCGTCGAGGGGGACGGCTACACCTTC. Translation gives CSVEGDGYTF.

By sample share, this clonotype is hyperexpanded (1% or more). V gene TRBV20-1 combines with J gene TRBJ1-6; D is unresolved. The CDR3 spans 13 residues. From germline, CDR1 is DFQATT and CDR2 SNEGSKA (reference sequence). V lost 3 bases and J 7 bases, leaving 10 bases between the germline ends. The CDR3 bases are TGCAGTGCTAGGAGGGCTGAGAATTCACCCCTCCACTTT. Translating gives CSARRAENSPLHF.

The rearrangement links TRBV2 to TRBJ2-7, with D maybe TRBD1 (5 bases). The CDR3 extends over 17 amino acids. Trimming stripped 1 base from V and 11 bases from J, with 27 bases between. Germline-derived CDR1 and CDR2 are SNHLY and FYNNEI. The CDR3 DNA reads as TGTGCCAGCAGTGAAGATTTAGGGGCCTACTCAACGTCCGATAAGTACTTC. It is translated as CASSEDLGAYSTSDKYF.

The chain joins TRBV11-3 to TRBJ2-7, with 11 bases aligning to TRBD2. Germline CDR1 and CDR2: SGHNT and YENEEA. This CDR3 has 12 amino acids. After removal of 4 bases from V and 11 bases from J, the junction contained 4 bases not matched to a gene. CDR3 loop: CASSSGTSGEYF. DNA for the CDR3: TGTGCCAGCAGCTCCGGGACTAGCGGAGAGTACTTC.

J is TRBJ1-2 and V is TRBV4-1; TRBD1 is a possible D gene (5 bases). CDR3 length: 15 residues. Germline V gene lookup returns CDR1 MGHRA and CDR2 YSYEKL. The ends were cut back, 8 bases at V and 0 bases at J, with 16 bases in the middle. CDR3 residues: CASHPSGTPNYGYTF. CDR3 DNA: TGCGCCAGCCACCCTTCTGGGACCCCTAACTATGGCTACACCTTC.

A few counts support this clonotype. The chain recombines TRBV27 with TRBJ2-2; D is unresolved. Germline V CDR1 and CDR2: MNHEY, SMNVEV (reference sequence). Trimming cost V 3 bases and J 0 bases, with 14 bases left between them. This CDR3 has 17 residues. CDR3 protein: CASSFVARSANTGELFF. CDR3 sequence (DNA): TGTGCCAGCAGTTTTGTAGCACGTTCAGCGAACACCGGGGAGCTGTTTTTT.

This clonotype was picked up a small number of times. The gene calls are TRBV30 and TRBJ2-5; perhaps TRBD1 as D (5 bases). The germline V gene has CDR1 GTSNPN and CDR2 SVGIG (reference sequence). Trimming left V 1 base short and J 5 bases short, with 17 bases between. The CDR3 consists of 15 residues. CDR3 region: CAWSARRGATETQYF. For the CDR3, the DNA is TGTGCCTGGAGTGCACGCCGTGGGGCTACGGAGACCCAGTACTTC. Using reference TRBV30 and TRBJ2-5 for the parts outside the CDR3, the full variable domain is SQTIHQWPATLVQPVGSPLSLECTVEGTSNPNLYWYRQAAGRGLQLLFYSVGIGQISSEVPQNLSASRPQDRQFILSSKKLLLSDSGFYLCAWSARRGATETQYFGPGTRLLVL.

This clonotype was counted only a few times. The chain has TRBV19 and TRBJ2-5; TRBD1 matches 9 bases. Looked up from germline, CDR1 is LNHDA and CDR2 is SQIVND (reference sequence). V trimming: 6 bases; J trimming: 3 bases; junction bases outside the gene matches: 11. This CDR3 spans 16 amino acids. In nucleotides, the CDR3 is TGTGCCAGTAGCTATATTACCGGGACAGGGAAAGAGACCCAGTACTTC. This sequence encodes CASSYITGTGKETQYF.

The chain has TRBV30 and TRBJ1-1; 8 bases match TRBD1. V shed 3 bases, J shed 3 bases, and the junction held 3 bases outside the gene matches. CDR3 length equals 13 residues. CDR1 GTSNPN and CDR2 SVGIG come from the germline V gene (reference sequence). The CDR3 sequence is CAWSSQGDTEAFF. The CDR3 region has the DNA TGTGCCTGGAGCTCACAGGGGGACACTGAAGCTTTCTTT.

This clonotype came up a few times. V is TRBV24-1 and J is TRBJ2-1; D tentatively fits TRBD1 or TRBD2 (5 bases each). Trimming cost V 4 bases and J 10 bases, with 16 bases left between them. The CDR3 has 14 residues. The germline V gene has CDR1 KGHDR and CDR2 SFDVKD. CDR3 coding DNA: TGTGCCACCAGTGAAACCGGGACGGGGAAAGAGCAGTTCTTC. Protein: CATSETGTGKEQFF.